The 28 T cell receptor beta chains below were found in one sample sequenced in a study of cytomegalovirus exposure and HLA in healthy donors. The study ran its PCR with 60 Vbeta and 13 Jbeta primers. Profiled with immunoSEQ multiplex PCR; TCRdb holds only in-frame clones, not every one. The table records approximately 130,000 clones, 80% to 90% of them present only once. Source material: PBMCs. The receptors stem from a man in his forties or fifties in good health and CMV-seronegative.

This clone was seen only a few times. The CDR3 here is CASSLEVGGPYEQYF. Written as DNA, the CDR3 is TGTGCCAGCAGCTTGGAAGTGGGAGGACCATACGAGCAGTACTTC. The chain is built from TRBV5-8 and TRBJ2-7; D possibly corresponds to TRBD2 (6 bases). V lost 0 bases to trimming and J lost 4 bases, with 14 bases between them. The CDR3 is made up of 15 amino acids. Germline V gene lookup returns CDR1 SGHTS and CDR2 YDEGEE.

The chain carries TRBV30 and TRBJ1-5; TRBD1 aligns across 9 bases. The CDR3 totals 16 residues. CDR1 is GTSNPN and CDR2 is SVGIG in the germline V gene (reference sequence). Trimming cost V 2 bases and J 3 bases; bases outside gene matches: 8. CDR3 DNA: TGTGCCTGGAGTAGAAAGGGACAGGGCGCCAATCAGCCCCAGCATTTT. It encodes CAWSRKGQGANQPQHF.

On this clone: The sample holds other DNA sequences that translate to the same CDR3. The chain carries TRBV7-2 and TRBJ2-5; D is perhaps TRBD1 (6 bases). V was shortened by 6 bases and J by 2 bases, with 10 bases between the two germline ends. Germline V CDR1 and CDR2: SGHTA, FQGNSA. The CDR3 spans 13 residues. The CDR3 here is CASSFDRQETQYF. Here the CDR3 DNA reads TGTGCCAGCAGTTTTGACAGGCAAGAGACCCAGTACTTC.

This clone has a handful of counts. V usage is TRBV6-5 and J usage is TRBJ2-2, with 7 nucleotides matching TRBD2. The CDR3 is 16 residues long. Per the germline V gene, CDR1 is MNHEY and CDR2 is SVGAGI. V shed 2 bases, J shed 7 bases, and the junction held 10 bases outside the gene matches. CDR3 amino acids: CASSYIGGRIGGELFF. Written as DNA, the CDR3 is TGTGCCAGCAGTTACATCGGCGGGAGAATCGGCGGGGAGCTGTTTTTT.

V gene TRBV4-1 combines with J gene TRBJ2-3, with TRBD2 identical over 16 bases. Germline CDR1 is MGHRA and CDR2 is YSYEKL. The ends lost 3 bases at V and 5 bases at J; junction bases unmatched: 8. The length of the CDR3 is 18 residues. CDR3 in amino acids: CASSHVPGTSGGVDTQYF. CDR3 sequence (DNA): TGCGCCAGCAGCCACGTTCCCGGGACTAGCGGGGGGGTAGATACGCAGTATTTT.

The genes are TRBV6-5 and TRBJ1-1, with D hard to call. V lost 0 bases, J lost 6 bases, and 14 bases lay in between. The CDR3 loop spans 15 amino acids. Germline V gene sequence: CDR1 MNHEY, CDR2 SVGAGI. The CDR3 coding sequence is TGTGCCAGCAGTTACTCTGGCGGGTGGCTTGCTGAAGCTTTCTTT. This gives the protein CASSYSGGWLAEAFF.

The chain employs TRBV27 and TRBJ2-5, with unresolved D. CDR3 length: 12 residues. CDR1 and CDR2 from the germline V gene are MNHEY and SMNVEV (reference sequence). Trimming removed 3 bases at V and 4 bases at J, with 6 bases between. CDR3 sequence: CASSFSGETQYF. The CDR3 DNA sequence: TGTGCCAGCAGTTTCAGTGGAGAGACCCAGTACTTC.

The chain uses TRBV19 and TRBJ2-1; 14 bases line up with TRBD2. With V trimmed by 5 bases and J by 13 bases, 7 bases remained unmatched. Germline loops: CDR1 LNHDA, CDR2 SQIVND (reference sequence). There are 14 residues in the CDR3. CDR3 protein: CASSLTSGRAIQFF. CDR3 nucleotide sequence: TGTGCCAGTAGTTTGACTAGCGGGAGGGCAATACAGTTCTTC.

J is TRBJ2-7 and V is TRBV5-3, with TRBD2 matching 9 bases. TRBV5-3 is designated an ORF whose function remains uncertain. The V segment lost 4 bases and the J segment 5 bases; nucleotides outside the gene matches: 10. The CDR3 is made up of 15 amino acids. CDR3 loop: CARSQTPAGGNEQYF. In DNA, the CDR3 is TGTGCCAGAAGCCAGACACCGGCGGGGGGGAACGAGCAGTACTTC.

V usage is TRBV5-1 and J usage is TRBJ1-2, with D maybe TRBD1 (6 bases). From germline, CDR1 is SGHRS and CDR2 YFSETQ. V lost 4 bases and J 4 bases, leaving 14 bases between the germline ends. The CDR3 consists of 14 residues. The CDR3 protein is CASSGTGSGYGYTF. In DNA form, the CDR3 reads TGCGCCAGCAGCGGAACAGGGTCCGGCTATGGCTACACCTTC.

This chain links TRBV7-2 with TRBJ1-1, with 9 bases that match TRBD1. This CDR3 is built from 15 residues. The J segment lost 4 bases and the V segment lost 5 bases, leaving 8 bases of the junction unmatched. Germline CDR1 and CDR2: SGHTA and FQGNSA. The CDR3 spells CASSARQGVSTEAFF. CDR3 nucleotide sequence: TGTGCCAGCAGCGCACGACAGGGGGTTAGCACTGAAGCTTTCTTT.

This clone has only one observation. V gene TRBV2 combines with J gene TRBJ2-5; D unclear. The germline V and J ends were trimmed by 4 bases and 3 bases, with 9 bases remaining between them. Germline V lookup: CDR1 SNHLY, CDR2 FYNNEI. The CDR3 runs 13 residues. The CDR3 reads CASSGSREETQYF. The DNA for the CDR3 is TGTGCCAGCAGTGGATCACGCGAAGAGACCCAGTACTTC.

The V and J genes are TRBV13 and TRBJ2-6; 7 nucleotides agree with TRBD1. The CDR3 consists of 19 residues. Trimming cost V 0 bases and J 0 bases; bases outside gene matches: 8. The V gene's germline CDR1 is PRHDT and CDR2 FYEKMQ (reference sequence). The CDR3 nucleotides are TGTGCCAGCAGCTTAGGCAGGGCAGGGGGTGGCTCTGGGGCCAACGTCCTGACTTTC. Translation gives CASSLGRAGGGSGANVLTF. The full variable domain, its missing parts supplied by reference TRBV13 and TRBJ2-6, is AAGVIQSPRHLIKEKRETATLKCYPIPRHDTVYWYQQGPGQDPQFLISFYEKMQSDKGSIPDRFSAQQFSDYHSELNMSSLELGDSALYFCASSLGRAGGGSGANVLTFGAGSRLTVL.

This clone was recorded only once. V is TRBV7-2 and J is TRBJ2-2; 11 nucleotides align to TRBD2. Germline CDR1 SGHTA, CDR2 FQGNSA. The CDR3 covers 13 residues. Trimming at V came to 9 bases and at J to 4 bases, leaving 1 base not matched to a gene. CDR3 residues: CASSGGATGELFF. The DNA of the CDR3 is TGTGCCAGTAGCGGGGGGGCCACCGGGGAGCTGTTTTTT.

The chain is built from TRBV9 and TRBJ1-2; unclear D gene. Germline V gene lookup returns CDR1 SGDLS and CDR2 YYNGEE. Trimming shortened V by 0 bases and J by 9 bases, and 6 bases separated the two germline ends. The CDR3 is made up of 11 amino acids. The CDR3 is CASSVATSYTF. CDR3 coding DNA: TGTGCCAGCAGCGTAGCTACGAGCTACACCTTC.

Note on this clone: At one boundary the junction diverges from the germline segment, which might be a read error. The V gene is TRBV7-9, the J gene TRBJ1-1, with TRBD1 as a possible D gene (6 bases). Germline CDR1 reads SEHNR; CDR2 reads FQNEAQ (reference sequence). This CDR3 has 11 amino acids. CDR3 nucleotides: TGTTCCAGCAGGTCACAGGGTGAAGCTTTCTTT. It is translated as CSSRSQGEAFF.

The CDR3 spells CASSLPTGGGETQYF. CDR3 nucleotides: TGTGCCAGTAGTCTTCCTACAGGGGGCGGGGAGACCCAGTACTTC. The genes are TRBV19 and TRBJ2-5, with 9 bases matching TRBD1. The CDR3 is 15 amino acids. Germline V gives CDR1 LNHDA, CDR2 SQIVND (reference sequence). J lost 5 bases, V lost 5 bases, and 9 bases had no gene match.

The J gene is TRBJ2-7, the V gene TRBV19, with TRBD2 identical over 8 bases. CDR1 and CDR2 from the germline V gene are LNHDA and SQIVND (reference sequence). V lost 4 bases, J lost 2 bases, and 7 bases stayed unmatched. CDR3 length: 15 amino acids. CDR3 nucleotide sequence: TGTGCCAGTAGTACCTCGTTAGCGGGACCCTACGAGCAGTACTTC. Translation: CASSTSLAGPYEQYF.

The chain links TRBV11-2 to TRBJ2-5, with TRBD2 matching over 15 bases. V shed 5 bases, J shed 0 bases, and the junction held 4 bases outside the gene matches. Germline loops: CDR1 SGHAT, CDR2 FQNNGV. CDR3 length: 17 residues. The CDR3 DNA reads TGTGCCAGCAGCCCTGGACTAGCGGGAGGGAACCAAGAGACCCAGTACTTC. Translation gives CASSPGLAGGNQETQYF.

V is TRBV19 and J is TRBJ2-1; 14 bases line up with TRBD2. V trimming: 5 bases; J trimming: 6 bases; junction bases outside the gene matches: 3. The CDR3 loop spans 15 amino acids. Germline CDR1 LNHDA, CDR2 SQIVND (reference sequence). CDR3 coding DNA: TGTGCCAGTAGTCCCGGGACTAGCGGGGGCAATGAGCAGTTCTTC. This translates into CASSPGTSGGNEQFF.

The CDR3 sequence: CASSLPGGALGRDEQFF. In DNA form, the CDR3 reads TGTGCCAGCAGTTTACCGGGGGGCGCCCTTGGGAGGGATGAGCAGTTCTTC. This chain links TRBV28 with TRBJ2-1; possible D gene TRBD2, 7 bases. V was shortened by 2 bases and J by 8 bases, with 22 bases between the two germline ends. CDR1 is MDHEN and CDR2 is SYDVKM in the germline V gene. The CDR3 length is 17 residues.

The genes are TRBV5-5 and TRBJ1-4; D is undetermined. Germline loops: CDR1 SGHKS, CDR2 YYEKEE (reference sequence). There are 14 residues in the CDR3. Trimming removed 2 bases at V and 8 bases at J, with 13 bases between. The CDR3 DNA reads TGTGCCAGCAGCTTAGGAGGTGCCAGAGAAAAACTGTTTTTT. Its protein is CASSLGGAREKLFF.

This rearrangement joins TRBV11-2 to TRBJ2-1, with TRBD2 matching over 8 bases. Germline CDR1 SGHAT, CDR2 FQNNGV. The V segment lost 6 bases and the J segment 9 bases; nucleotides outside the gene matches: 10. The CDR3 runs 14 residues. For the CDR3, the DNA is TGTGCCAGCAGGGGGGCTAGCGGGTATAGTGAGCAGTTCTTC. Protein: CASRGASGYSEQFF.

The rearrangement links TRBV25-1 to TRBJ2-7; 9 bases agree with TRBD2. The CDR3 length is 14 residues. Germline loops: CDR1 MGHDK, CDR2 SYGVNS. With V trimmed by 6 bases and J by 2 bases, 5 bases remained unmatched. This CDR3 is CASSPAGGTYEQYF. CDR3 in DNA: TGTGCCAGCAGCCCGGCGGGAGGGACCTACGAGCAGTACTTC.

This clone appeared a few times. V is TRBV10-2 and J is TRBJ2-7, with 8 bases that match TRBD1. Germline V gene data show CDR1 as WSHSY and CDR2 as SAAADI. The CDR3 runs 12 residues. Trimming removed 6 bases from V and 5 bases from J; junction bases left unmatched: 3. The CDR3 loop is CASRTGAHEQYF. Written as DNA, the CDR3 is TGCGCCAGCAGGACAGGGGCCCACGAGCAGTACTTC.

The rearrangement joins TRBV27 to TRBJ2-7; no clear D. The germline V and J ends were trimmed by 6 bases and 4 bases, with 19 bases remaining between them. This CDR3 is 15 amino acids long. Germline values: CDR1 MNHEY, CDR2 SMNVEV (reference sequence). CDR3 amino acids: CASSPSSSASYEQYF. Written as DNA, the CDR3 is TGTGCCAGCAGCCCTTCGAGCTCCGCCTCTTACGAGCAGTACTTC.

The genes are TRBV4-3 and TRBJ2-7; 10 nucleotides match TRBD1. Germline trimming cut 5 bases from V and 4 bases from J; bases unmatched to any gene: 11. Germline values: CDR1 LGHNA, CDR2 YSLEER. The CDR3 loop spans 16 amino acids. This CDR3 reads CASSFQPGQGQYEQYF. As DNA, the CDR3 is TGCGCCAGCAGCTTCCAACCGGGACAGGGGCAATACGAGCAGTACTTC.

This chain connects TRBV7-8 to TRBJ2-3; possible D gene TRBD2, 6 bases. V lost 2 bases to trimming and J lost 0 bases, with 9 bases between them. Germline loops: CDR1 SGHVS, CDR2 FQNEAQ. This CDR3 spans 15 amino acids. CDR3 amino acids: CASSLRESSTDTQYF. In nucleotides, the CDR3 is TGTGCCAGCAGCTTACGGGAGTCCAGCACAGATACGCAGTATTTT. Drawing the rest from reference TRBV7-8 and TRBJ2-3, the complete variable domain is GAGVSQSPRYKVAKRGQDVALRCDPISGHVSLFWYQQALGQGPEFLTYFQNEAQLDKSGLPSDRFFAERPEGSVSTLKIQRTQQEDSAVYLCASSLRESSTDTQYFGPGTRLTVL.